A single count supports the clone carrying this T cell receptor (beta chain). At one boundary the junction diverges from the germline segment, which might be a read error. These data originate in a study of blood T cell repertoires in COVID-19. Study context: Samples taken during acute and convalescent COVID-19 were collected in the United States, Italy and Spain. Sample material is recorded as cDNA or gDNA derived from T cells, B-cell-depleted T cells, or PBMCs.

Seattle's enrolled individuals joined amid active infection and were then monitored longitudinally. CDR3 length equals 17 residues. Germline CDR1 MGHRA, CDR2 YSYEKL. Profiled with immunoSEQ multiplex PCR; TCRdb holds only in-frame clones, not every one. Among around 140,000 clones listed, more than 80% were seen once. The sequenced sample was peripheral blood. The V gene is TRBV4-1, the J gene TRBJ1-4, with a weak D call TRBD1 (6 bases). The source of this sequence is a man aged 18 to 30 with COVID-19, enrolled during active disease. The CDR3 loop is CASSQFRQGSANEKLLF. The CDR3 DNA reads TGCGCCAGCAGCCAATTCCGGCAGGGGTCAGCTAATGAAAAACTGCTTTTT.